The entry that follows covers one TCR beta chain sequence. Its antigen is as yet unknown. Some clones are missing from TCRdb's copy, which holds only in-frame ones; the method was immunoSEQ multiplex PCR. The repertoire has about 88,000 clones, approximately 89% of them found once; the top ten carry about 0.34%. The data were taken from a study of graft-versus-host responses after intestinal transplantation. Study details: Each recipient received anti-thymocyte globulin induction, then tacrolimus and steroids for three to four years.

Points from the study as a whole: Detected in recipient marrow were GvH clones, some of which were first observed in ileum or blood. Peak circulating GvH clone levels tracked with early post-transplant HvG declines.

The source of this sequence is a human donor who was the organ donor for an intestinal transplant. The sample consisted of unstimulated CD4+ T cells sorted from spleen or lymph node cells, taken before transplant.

CDR3 sequence: CASSSTTGGYEQYF. The CDR3 nucleotides are TGTGCCAGCAGCTCTACGACAGGGGGGTACGAGCAGTACTTC. J is TRBJ2-7 and V is TRBV7-2, with 9 bases that match TRBD1. V lost 4 bases, J lost 4 bases, and 5 bases stayed unmatched. Germline-derived CDR1 and CDR2 are SGHTA and FQGNSA. The CDR3 runs 14 residues.